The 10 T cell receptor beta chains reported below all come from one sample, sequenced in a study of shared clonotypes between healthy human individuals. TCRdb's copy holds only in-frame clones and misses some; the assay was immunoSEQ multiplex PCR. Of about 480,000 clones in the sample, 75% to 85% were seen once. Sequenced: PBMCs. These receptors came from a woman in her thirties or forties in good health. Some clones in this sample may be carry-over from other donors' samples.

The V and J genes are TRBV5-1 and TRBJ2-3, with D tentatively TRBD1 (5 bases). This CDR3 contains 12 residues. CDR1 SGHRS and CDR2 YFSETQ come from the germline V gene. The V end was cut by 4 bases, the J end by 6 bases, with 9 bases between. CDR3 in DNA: TGCGCCAGCAGCGACAGCTCCGATACGCAGTATTTT. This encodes CASSDSSDTQYF.

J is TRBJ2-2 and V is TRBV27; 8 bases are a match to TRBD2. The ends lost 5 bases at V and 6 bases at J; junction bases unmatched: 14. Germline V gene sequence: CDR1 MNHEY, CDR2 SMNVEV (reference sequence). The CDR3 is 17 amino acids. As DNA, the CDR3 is TGTGCCAGCAGTCCCCGCCCTGGTCGGGAGGGGGCCGGGGAGCTGTTTTTT. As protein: CASSPRPGREGAGELFF.

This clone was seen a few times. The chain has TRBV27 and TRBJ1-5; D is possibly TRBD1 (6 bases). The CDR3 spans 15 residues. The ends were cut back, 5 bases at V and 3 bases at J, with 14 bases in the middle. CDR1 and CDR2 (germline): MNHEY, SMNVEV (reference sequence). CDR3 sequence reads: CASSPSQGLNQPQHF. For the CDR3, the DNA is TGTGCCAGCAGTCCATCACAGGGTCTCAATCAGCCCCAGCATTTT.

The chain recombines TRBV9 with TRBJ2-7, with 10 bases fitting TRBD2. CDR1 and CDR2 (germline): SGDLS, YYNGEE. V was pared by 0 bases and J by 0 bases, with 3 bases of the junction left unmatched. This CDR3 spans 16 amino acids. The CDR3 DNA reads TGTGCCAGCAGCGTAGGGACTAGCGGAACCTCCTACGAGCAGTACTTC. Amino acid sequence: CASSVGTSGTSYEQYF.

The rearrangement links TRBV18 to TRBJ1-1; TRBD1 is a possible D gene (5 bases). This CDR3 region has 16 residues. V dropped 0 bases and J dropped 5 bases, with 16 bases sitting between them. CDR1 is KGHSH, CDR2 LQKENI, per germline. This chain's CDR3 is CASSPPARGGWTEAFF. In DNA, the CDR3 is TGTGCCAGCTCACCACCGGCGCGTGGGGGATGGACTGAAGCTTTCTTT.

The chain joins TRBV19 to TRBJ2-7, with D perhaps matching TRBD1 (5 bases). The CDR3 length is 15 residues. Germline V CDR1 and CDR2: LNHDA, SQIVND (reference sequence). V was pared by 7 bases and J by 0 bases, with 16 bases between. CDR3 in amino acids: CASTPGQASSYEQYF. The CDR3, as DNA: TGTGCCAGTACTCCCGGACAAGCGAGCTCCTACGAGCAGTACTTC.

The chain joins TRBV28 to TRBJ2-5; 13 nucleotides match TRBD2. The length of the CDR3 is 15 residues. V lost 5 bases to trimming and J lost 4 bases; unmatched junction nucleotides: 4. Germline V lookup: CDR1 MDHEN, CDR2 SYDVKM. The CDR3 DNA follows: TGTGCCAGCAGTGAGGGACTAGCGGGAATAGAGACCCAGTACTTC. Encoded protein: CASSEGLAGIETQYF.

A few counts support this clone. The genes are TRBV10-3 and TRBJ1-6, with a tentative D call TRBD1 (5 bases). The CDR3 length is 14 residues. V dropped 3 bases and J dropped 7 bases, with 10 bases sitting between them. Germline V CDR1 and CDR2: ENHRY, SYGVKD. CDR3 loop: CAISEQDGNSPLHF. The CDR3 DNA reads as TGTGCCATCAGTGAACAGGATGGGAATTCACCCCTCCACTTT.

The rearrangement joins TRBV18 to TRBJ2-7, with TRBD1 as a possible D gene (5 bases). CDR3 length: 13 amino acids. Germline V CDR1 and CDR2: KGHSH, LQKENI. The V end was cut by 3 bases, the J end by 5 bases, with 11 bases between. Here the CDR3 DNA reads TGTGCCAGCTCACCCAGGGTTCGGAACGAGCAGTACTTC. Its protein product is CASSPRVRNEQYF.

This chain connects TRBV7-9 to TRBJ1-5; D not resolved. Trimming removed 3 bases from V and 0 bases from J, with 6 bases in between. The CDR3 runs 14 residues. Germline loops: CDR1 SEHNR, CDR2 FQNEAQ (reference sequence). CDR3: CASSLGYSNQPQHF. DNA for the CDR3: TGTGCCAGCAGCTTGGGATATAGCAATCAGCCCCAGCATTTT.